This TCR beta chain comes out of a study of CD8 T cells in Susac syndrome. The CDR3 has 14 residues. CDR1 and CDR2 (germline): SGHVS, FQNEAQ. The V and J ends lost 5 bases and 2 bases, in that order; junction bases with no gene match: 6. Sequencing targeted TCR beta in blood CD8+ and CD4+ T cells. Bulk CD8+ and CD4+ cells came from magnetic negative isolation; CD8+ TEMRA by FACS. On this clonotype itself: What it recognizes is unknown.

Findings and caveats of the study: The study admitted that it had a relatively small number of individuals in its TCR sequencing and HLA analysis.

RNA amounts of about 0.45 to 1 ug underwent reverse transcription with random hexamers. In TCRdb, the immunoSEQ multiplex PCR reads were re-called with MiXCR into one record per CDR3 protein. Here the sample spans 150,000 to 250,000 distinct CDR3 sequences, nearly 95% being singletons. The sequencing sample was made of CD4+ T cells from PBMCs. The TCR originated in a human donor with multiple sclerosis. The chain carries TRBV7-8 and TRBJ2-7; 7 bases match TRBD1. CDR3 protein: CASSQQGSTYEQYF. CDR3 bases: TGTGCCAGCAGCCAACAGGGGTCTACCTACGAGCAGTACTTC. Supplemented by reference TRBV7-8 and TRBJ2-7, the full variable domain reads GAGVSQSPRYKVAKRGQDVALRCDPISGHVSLFWYQQALGQGPEFLTYFQNEAQLDKSGLPSDRFFAERPEGSVSTLKIQRTQQEDSAVYLCASSQQGSTYEQYFGPGTRLTVT.